Presented here are 4 T cell receptor beta chains from one specimen sequenced in a study of blood T cell repertoires in COVID-19. Measured with immunoSEQ multiplex PCR; TCRdb has only the in-frame clones, and not every one. The sample carries about 64,000 clones, more than 75% recorded once. The source material was peripheral blood. The origin of the receptors is a man aged 55 to 69 with COVID-19, enrolled during active disease.

The chain recombines TRBV5-1 with TRBJ2-7; D not certain. CDR1 is SGHRS, CDR2 YFSETQ, per germline. The CDR3 is made up of 16 amino acids. The ends were cut back, 1 base at V and 2 bases at J, with 16 bases in the middle. CDR3 amino acids: CASSLTPLQATYEQYF. The CDR3 coding sequence is TGCGCCAGCAGCTTGACCCCTTTGCAGGCGACCTACGAGCAGTACTTC.

The chain recombines TRBV28 with TRBJ2-3; D remains unclear. CDR1 is MDHEN, CDR2 SYDVKM, per germline. The CDR3 covers 14 residues. Deletions cut 2 bases from V and 3 bases from J, with 9 bases between. In DNA form, the CDR3 reads TGTGCCAGCAGTTTACTTCAGAAAACAGATACGCAGTATTTT. This sequence encodes CASSLLQKTDTQYF.

The chain links TRBV5-4 to TRBJ2-5, with 7 bases lining up with TRBD1. Germline V lookup: CDR1 SGHNT, CDR2 YYREEE (reference sequence). CDR3 length: 14 amino acids. After removal of 4 bases from V and 0 bases from J, the junction contained 3 bases not matched to a gene. CDR3 in DNA: TGTGCCAGCAGCCCAGGGACAGACCAAGAGACCCAGTACTTC. This encodes CASSPGTDQETQYF.

The V and J genes are TRBV5-1 and TRBJ2-2; possible D gene TRBD2, 6 bases. Trimming cost V 3 bases and J 6 bases, with 15 bases left between them. The CDR3 covers 15 residues. Germline CDR1 reads SGHRS; CDR2 reads YFSETQ. CDR3 residues: CASSYLAERAGELFF. Here the CDR3 DNA reads TGCGCCAGCAGCTACTTAGCGGAACGGGCCGGGGAGCTGTTTTTT.